Listed here are 17 T cell receptor beta chains from one sample, sequenced in a study of blood T cell repertoires in COVID-19 (dated by TCRdb to between 2020 and 2021). The library was produced with the immunoSEQ multiplex PCR assay. The source is immuneACCESS, and TCRdb retained only in-frame sequences with V and J called. Part of the clones is not carried over; for the studies checked, unresolved V genes explain less than half of this, and the remainder is unexplained. The sample records 150,000 to 200,000 clones, around 88% of which are singletons. Of the sample, about 4.7% falls within the top ten clones. The sequenced sample was peripheral blood. The source of these receptors is a human donor in a cohort sampled during active COVID-19.

The J gene is TRBJ1-4, the V gene TRBV7-9; weak D call: TRBD1 (5 bases). The germline V and J ends were trimmed by 5 bases and 8 bases, with 15 bases remaining between them. There are 14 residues in the CDR3. Per germline, CDR1 SEHNR and CDR2 FQNEAQ (reference sequence). Written as DNA, the CDR3 is TGTGCCAGCAGCCCCCCGGGCGGGGGGGAAAAACTGTTTTTT. It encodes CASSPPGGGEKLFF. Together with reference TRBV7-9 and TRBJ1-4, the CDR3 gives the full variable domain: DTGVSQNPRHKITKRGQNVTFRCDPISEHNRLYWYRQTLGQGPEFLTYFQNEAQLEKSRLLSDRFSAERPKGSFSTLEIQRTEQGDSAMYLCASSPPGGGEKLFFGSGTQLSVL.

The rearrangement uses TRBV3-1 (or the pseudogene TRBV3-2) and TRBJ1-3; D is undetermined. Germline CDR1 and CDR2: LGHDT and YNNKEL (reference sequence). The CDR3 spans 14 residues. V lost 2 bases to trimming and J lost 11 bases, with 16 bases between them. CDR3 in amino acids: CASSQTLPSFPIYF. The CDR3 DNA is TGTGCCAGCAGCCAAACTCTACCCTCATTTCCCATATATTTT.

CDR3: CASSKGGGQGAKGNTEAFF. The CDR3 nucleotides are TGTGCCAGCAGCAAGGGGGGGGGACAGGGGGCAAAAGGGAACACTGAAGCTTTCTTT. This chain links TRBV21-1 with TRBJ1-1; the table gives TRBD1 as D, unverified against the DNA. TRBV21-1 is a recognized pseudogene. The CDR3 covers 19 residues.

This clone has only one observation. The rearrangement links TRBV7-9 to TRBJ1-4; unclear D gene. Germline V gene lookup returns CDR1 SEHNR and CDR2 FQNEAQ (reference sequence). The CDR3 loop spans 15 amino acids. The germline V and J ends were trimmed by 5 bases and 5 bases, with 15 bases remaining between them. The CDR3 sequence is CASSHSPAGNEKLFF. In DNA form, the CDR3 reads TGTGCCAGCAGCCATAGCCCGGCGGGGAATGAAAAACTGTTTTTT.

About this clone itself: Other DNA variants within this sample encode the same CDR3. The chain couples TRBV7-2 to TRBJ2-2; maybe TRBD1 (6 bases). This CDR3 region has 16 residues. From germline, CDR1 is SGHTA and CDR2 FQGNSA. Trimming removed 1 base from V and 0 bases from J, with 9 bases in between. This chain's CDR3 is CASSLEGTTNTGELFF. The CDR3 DNA reads as TGTGCCAGCAGCTTAGAGGGGACAACGAACACCGGGGAGCTGTTTTTT.

The rearrangement uses TRBV18 and TRBJ2-5, with D possibly matching TRBD1 (6 bases). Germline V gives CDR1 KGHSH, CDR2 LQKENI. The CDR3 loop spans 16 amino acids. Trimming took 3 bases from V and 1 from J, leaving 15 bases between them. This CDR3 is CASSPREGGSQETQYF. The CDR3 bases are TGTGCCAGCTCACCCCGGGAAGGGGGAAGCCAAGAGACCCAGTACTTC.

The chain joins TRBV19 to TRBJ2-6, with D possibly matching TRBD1 (5 bases). Trimming left V 5 bases short and J 3 bases short, with 11 bases between. CDR3 length: 15 amino acids. Germline CDR1 is LNHDA and CDR2 is SQIVND (reference sequence). In DNA form, the CDR3 reads TGTGCCAGTAGTCTCCAGGGTAGTGGGGCCAACGTCCTGACTTTC. This gives the protein CASSLQGSGANVLTF. The full variable domain, rest sourced from reference TRBV19 and TRBJ2-6, is DGGITQSPKYLFRKEGQNVTLSCEQNLNHDAMYWYRQDPGQGLRLIYYSQIVNDFQKGDIAEGYSVSREKKESFPLTVTSAQKNPTAFYLCASSLQGSGANVLTFGAGSRLTVL.

The genes are TRBV10-3 and TRBJ1-2; 7 bases fit TRBD1. Trimming cost V 0 bases and J 2 bases; bases outside gene matches: 0. The CDR3 covers 14 residues. Germline V gives CDR1 ENHRY, CDR2 SYGVKD. The CDR3 reads CAISESTGNYGYTF. The CDR3 DNA sequence: TGTGCCATCAGTGAGTCGACAGGGAACTATGGCTACACCTTC.

This clone was seen only a few times. CDR3 in amino acids: CASSLGDRGLDNEQFF. The CDR3 DNA follows: TGTGCCAGCAGCTTGGGTGACAGGGGGTTGGACAATGAGCAGTTCTTC. The V and J genes are TRBV5-5 and TRBJ2-1, with 9 bases lining up with TRBD1. The V and J ends lost 0 bases and 5 bases, in that order; junction bases with no gene match: 6. This CDR3 has 16 amino acids. Germline lookup yields CDR1 SGHKS and CDR2 YYEKEE (reference sequence).

This chain's CDR3 is CASSRRTGTGDTGELFF. CDR3 DNA: TGTGCCAGCAGCAGACGAACCGGGACAGGGGACACCGGGGAGCTGTTTTTT. The chain uses TRBV7-6 and TRBJ2-2; 10 bases agree with TRBD1. With 5 bases clipped from V and 3 bases from J, the junction kept 9 bases outside the gene matches. The CDR3 consists of 17 residues. Germline V lookup: CDR1 SGHVS, CDR2 FNYEAQ.

V usage is TRBV6-5 and J usage is TRBJ2-7, with 8 bases fitting TRBD2. CDR1 is MNHEY, CDR2 SVGAGI, per germline. Trimming at V came to 6 bases and at J to 5 bases, leaving 3 bases not matched to a gene. The CDR3 contains 12 residues. In DNA, the CDR3 is TGTGCCAGCAGCCGGGGGGGCGACGAGCAGTACTTC. Residues: CASSRGGDEQYF.

The J gene is TRBJ2-7, the V gene TRBV6-6; 7 nucleotides align to TRBD1. In germline, CDR1 is MNHNY, CDR2 SVGAGI (reference sequence). The CDR3 consists of 15 residues. The trim removed 0 bases at V and 2 bases at J, leaving 4 bases unmatched. The CDR3 nucleotides read TGTGCCAGCAGTTACTCGACAGGGAATGCCTACGAGCAGTACTTC. The encoded protein is CASSYSTGNAYEQYF.

V gene TRBV11-2 combines with J gene TRBJ2-2; tentative D call: TRBD1 (6 bases). CDR3 size: 16 residues. V lost 8 bases to trimming and J lost 3 bases, with 19 bases between them. Germline CDR1 is SGHAT and CDR2 is FQNNGV. The CDR3 reads CASLGAQGFYTGELFF. For the CDR3, the DNA is TGTGCCAGCCTGGGGGCCCAGGGGTTCTACACCGGGGAGCTGTTTTTT.

The genes are TRBV11-3 and TRBJ2-7; the match to TRBD2 covers 7 bases. V shed 3 bases and J 0 bases; nucleotides not matched to a gene: 5. This CDR3 comprises 15 residues. Germline loops: CDR1 SGHNT, CDR2 YENEEA. CDR3 protein: CASSFLRGTSYEQYF. The CDR3 DNA sequence: TGTGCCAGCAGCTTCTTGCGGGGGACCTCCTACGAGCAGTACTTC.

A remark on this clone: The junction departs from germline at one end; a sequencing error may be responsible. The chain has TRBV7-2 and TRBJ2-5, with D tentatively TRBD1 (6 bases). The CDR3 covers 17 residues. Germline V CDR1 and CDR2: SGHTA, FQGNSA. This chain's CDR3 is CASSLARVALRGETQYF. CDR3 nucleotides: TGTGCCAGCAGCCTAGCCCGGGTAGCACTTAGGGGGGAGACCCAGTACTTC.

This rearrangement joins TRBV5-1 to TRBJ2-3; 7 bases agree with TRBD2. V shed 1 base and J 2 bases; nucleotides not matched to a gene: 4. There are 15 residues in the CDR3. Germline-derived CDR1 and CDR2 are SGHRS and YFSETQ. The CDR3 region has the DNA TGCGCCAGCAGCTTGATGGGAGGGGCCACAGATACGCAGTATTTT. It yields the protein CASSLMGGATDTQYF.

The chain recombines TRBV28 with TRBJ1-5; D unclear. Germline V lookup: CDR1 MDHEN, CDR2 SYDVKM. The V end was cut by 3 bases, the J end by 1 base, with 10 bases between. The CDR3 consists of 15 residues. CDR3 loop: CASSFLTRSNQPQHF. The CDR3 DNA is TGTGCCAGCAGTTTCCTCACTCGAAGCAATCAGCCCCAGCATTTT.